This T cell receptor (beta chain) stems from a study of T cells of healthy individuals. With 6 bases removed from V and 0 bases from J, the gap between germline ends came to 9 bases. The germline V gene encodes CDR1 MDHEN and CDR2 SYDVKM. CDR3 length: 14 residues. This clonotype appeared many times. From the 5' RACE reads, TCRdb called clonotypes with MiXCR, one entry per CDR3 protein. There are around 100,000 distinct CDR3 sequences in the sample; roughly 15% occur only once, and roughly 6.2% lies in the top ten. The TCR was taken from a human donor in good health. The chain links TRBV28 to TRBJ1-5; D uncertain. The CDR3 DNA reads as TGTGCCAGCAGCCATGGGGATAGCAATCAGCCCCAGCATTTT. This encodes CASSHGDSNQPQHF.